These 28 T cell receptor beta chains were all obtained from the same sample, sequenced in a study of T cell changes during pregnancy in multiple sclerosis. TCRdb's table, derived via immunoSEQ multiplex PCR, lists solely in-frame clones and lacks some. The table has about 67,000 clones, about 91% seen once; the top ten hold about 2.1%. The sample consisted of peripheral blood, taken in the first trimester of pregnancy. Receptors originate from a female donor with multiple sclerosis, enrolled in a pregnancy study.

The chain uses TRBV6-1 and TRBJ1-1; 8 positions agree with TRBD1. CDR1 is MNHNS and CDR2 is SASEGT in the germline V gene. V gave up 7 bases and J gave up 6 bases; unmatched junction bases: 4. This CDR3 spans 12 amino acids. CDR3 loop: CASTSGGPEAFF. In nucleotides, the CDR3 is TGTGCCAGCACGTCAGGGGGCCCTGAAGCTTTCTTT.

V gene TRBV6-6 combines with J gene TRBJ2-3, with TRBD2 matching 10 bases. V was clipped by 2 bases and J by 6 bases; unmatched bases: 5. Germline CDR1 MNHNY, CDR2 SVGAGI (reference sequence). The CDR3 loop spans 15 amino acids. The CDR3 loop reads CASSYESGGADTQYF. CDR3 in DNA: TGTGCCAGCAGTTACGAAAGCGGGGGGGCGGATACGCAGTATTTT.

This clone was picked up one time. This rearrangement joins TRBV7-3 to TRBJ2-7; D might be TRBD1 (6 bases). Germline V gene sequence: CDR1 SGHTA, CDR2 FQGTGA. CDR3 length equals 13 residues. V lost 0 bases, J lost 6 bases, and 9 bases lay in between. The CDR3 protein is CASSLTLRGEQYF. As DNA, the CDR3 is TGTGCCAGCAGCTTAACCCTCAGGGGCGAGCAGTACTTC. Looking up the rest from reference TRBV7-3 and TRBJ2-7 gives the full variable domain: GAGVSQTPSNKVTEKGKYVELRCDPISGHTALYWYRQSLGQGPEFLIYFQGTGAADDSGLPNDRFFAVRPEGSVSTLKIQRTERGDSAVYLCASSLTLRGEQYFGPGTRLTVT.

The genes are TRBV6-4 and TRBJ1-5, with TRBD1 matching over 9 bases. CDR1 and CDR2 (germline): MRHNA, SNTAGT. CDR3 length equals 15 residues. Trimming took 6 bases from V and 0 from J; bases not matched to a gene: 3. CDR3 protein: CASSQTGGSNQPQHF. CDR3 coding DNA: TGTGCCAGCAGCCAGACAGGGGGTAGCAATCAGCCCCAGCATTTT.

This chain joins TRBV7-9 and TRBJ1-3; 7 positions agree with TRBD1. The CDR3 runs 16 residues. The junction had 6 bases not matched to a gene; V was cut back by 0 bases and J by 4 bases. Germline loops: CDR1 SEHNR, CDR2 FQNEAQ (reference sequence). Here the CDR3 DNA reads TGTGCCAGCAGCTTAGCGCTACCGGGACAGGGAAACACCATATATTTT. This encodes CASSLALPGQGNTIYF.

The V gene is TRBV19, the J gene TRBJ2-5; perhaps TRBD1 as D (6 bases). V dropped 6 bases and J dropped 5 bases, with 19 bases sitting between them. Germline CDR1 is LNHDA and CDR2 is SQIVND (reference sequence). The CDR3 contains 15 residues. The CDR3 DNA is TGTGCCAGTAGGGGCAAGGGGGTCTCGAGGGAGACCCAGTACTTC. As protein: CASRGKGVSRETQYF.

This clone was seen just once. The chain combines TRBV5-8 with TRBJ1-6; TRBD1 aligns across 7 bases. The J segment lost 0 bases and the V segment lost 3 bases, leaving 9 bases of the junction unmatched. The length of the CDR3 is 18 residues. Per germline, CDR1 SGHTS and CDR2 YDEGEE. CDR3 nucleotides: TGTGCCAGCAGCTGGACAGGACCCGGCAGCTCCTATAATTCACCCCTCCACTTT. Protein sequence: CASSWTGPGSSYNSPLHF.

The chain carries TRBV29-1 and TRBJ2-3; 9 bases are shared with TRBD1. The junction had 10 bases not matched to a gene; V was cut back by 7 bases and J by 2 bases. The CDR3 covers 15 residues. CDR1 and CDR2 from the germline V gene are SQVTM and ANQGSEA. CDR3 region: CSGRGQGWDTDTQYF. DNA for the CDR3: TGCAGCGGGAGGGGACAGGGATGGGACACAGATACGCAGTATTTT.

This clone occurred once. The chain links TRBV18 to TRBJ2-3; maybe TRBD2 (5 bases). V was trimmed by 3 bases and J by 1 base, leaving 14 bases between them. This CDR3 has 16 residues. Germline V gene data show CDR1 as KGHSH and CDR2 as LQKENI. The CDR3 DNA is TGTGCCAGCTCACCCGGTCGGGGTCTCGGCACAGATACGCAGTATTTT. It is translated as CASSPGRGLGTDTQYF.

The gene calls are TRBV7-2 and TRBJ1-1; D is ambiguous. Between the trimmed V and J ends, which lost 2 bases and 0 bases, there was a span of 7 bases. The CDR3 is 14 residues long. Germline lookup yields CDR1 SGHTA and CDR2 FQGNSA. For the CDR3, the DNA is TGTGCCAGCAGCTTAAGAGGCATGAACACTGAAGCTTTCTTT. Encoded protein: CASSLRGMNTEAFF.

The CDR3: CASNKQGGDNEKLFF. CDR3 coding DNA: TGTGCCAGCAACAAGCAGGGGGGAGATAATGAAAAACTGTTTTTT. The V call is TRBV2, the J call TRBJ1-4; 7 nucleotides line up with TRBD1. The CDR3 has 15 residues. Germline CDR1 reads SNHLY; CDR2 reads FYNNEI. The V segment lost 7 bases and the J segment 4 bases; nucleotides outside the gene matches: 9.

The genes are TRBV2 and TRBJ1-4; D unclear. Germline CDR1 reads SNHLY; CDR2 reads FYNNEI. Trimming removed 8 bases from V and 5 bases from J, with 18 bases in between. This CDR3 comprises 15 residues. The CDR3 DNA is TGTGCCAGCTACTTCGTTCCGGGTTACAATGAAAAACTGTTTTTT. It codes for CASYFVPGYNEKLFF.

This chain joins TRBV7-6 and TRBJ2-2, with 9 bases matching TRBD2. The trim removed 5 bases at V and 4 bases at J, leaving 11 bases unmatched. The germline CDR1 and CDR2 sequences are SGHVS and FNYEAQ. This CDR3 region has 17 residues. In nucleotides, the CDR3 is TGTGCCAGCAGCCTCGTCGGGACTAGCCCAACCACCGGGGAGCTGTTTTTT. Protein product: CASSLVGTSPTTGELFF.

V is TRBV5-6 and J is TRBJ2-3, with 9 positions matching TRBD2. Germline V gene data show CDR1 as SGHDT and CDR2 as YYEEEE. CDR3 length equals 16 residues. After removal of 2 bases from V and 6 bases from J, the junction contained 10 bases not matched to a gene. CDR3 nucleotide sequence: TGTGCCAGCAGCTTCCGCGGGGGGGCCTTAGTGGATACGCAGTATTTT. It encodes CASSFRGGALVDTQYF.

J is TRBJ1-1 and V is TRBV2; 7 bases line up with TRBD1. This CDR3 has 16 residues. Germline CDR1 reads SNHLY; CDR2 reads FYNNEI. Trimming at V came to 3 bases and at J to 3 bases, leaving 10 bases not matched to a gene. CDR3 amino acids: CASSDPVPGGHTEAFF. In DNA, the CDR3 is TGTGCCAGCAGTGACCCGGTTCCAGGGGGACACACTGAAGCTTTCTTT.

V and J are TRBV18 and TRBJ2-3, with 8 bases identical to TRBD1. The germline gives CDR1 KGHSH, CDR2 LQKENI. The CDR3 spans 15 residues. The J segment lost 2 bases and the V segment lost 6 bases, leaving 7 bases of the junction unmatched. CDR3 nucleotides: TGTGCCAGCTCCCGGACAGGGATACCCACAGATACGCAGTATTTT. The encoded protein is CASSRTGIPTDTQYF.

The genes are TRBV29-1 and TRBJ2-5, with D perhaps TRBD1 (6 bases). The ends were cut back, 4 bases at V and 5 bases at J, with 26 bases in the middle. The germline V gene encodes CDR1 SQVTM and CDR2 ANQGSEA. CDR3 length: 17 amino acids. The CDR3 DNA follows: TGCAGCGTTGGAGGGACATTGCGGGCCCTAAGAATGGAGACCCAGTACTTC. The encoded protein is CSVGGTLRALRMETQYF.

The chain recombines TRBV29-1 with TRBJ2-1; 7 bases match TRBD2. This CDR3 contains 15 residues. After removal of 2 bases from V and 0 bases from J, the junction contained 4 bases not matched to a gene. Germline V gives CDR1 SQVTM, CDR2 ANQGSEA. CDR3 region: CSVERGGSSYNEQFF. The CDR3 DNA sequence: TGCAGCGTTGAACGGGGCGGGAGCTCCTACAATGAGCAGTTCTTC.

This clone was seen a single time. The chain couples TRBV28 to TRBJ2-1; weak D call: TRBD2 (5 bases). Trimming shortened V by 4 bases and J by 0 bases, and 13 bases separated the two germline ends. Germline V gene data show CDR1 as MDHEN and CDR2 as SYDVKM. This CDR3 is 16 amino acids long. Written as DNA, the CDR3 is TGTGCCAGCAGTTCCCTGGCGGGCAGCTCCTACAATGAGCAGTTCTTC. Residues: CASSSLAGSSYNEQFF.

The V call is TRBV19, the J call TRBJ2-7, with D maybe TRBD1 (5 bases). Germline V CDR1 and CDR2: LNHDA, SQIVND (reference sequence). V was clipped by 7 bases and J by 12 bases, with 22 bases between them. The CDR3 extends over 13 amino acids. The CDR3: CASKETTAIRRYF. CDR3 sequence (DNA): TGTGCCAGTAAAGAAACGACAGCCATAAGAAGGTACTTC. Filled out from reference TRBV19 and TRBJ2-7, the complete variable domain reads DGGITQSPKYLFRKEGQNVTLSCEQNLNHDAMYWYRQDPGQGLRLIYYSQIVNDFQKGDIAEGYSVSREKKESFPLTVTSAQKNPTAFYLCASKETTAIRRYFGPGTRLTVT.

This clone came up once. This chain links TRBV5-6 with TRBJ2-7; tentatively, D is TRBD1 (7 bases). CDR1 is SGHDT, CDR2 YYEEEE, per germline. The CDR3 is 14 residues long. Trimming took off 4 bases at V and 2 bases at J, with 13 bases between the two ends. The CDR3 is CASSRGQGAYEQYF. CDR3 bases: TGTGCCAGCAGCCGGGGGCAGGGGGCCTACGAGCAGTACTTC. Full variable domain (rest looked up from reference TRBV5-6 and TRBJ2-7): DAGVTQSPTHLIKTRGQQVTLRCSPKSGHDTVSWYQQALGQGPQFIFQYYEEEERQRGNFPDRFSGHQFPNYSSELNVNALLLGDSALYLCASSRGQGAYEQYFGPGTRLTVT.

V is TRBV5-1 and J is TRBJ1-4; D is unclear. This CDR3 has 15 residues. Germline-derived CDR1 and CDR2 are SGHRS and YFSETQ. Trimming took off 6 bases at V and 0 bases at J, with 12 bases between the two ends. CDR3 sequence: CASTPTAATNEKLFF. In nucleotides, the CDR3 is TGCGCCAGCACCCCTACAGCAGCAACTAATGAAAAACTGTTTTTT.

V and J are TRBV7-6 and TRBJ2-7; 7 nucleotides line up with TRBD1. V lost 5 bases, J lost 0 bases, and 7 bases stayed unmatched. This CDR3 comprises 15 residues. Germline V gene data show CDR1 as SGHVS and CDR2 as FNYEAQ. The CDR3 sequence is CASSPGQVHSYEQYF. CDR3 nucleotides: TGTGCCAGCAGCCCCGGACAGGTTCACTCCTACGAGCAGTACTTC.

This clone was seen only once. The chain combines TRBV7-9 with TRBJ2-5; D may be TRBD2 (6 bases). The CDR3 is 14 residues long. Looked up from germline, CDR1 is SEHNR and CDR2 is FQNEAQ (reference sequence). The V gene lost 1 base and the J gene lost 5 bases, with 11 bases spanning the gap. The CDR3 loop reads CASSLGVGGETQYF. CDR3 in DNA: TGTGCCAGCAGCTTAGGGGTCGGGGGTGAGACCCAGTACTTC. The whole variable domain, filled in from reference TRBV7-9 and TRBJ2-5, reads DTGVSQNPRHKITKRGQNVTFRCDPISEHNRLYWYRQTLGQGPEFLTYFQNEAQLEKSRLLSDRFSAERPKGSFSTLEIQRTEQGDSAMYLCASSLGVGGETQYFGPGTRLLVL.

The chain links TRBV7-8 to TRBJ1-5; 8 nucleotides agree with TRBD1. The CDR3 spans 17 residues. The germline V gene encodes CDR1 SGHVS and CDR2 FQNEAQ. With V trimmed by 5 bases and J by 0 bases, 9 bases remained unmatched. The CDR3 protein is CASSPYDRGISNQPQHF. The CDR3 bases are TGTGCCAGCAGCCCCTATGACAGGGGTATTAGCAATCAGCCCCAGCATTTT.

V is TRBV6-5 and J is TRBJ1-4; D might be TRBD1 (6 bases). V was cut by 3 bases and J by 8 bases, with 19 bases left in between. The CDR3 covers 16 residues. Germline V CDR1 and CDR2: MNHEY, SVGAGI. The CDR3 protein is CASSYNRDTLGEKLFF. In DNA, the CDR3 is TGTGCCAGCAGTTATAACCGGGACACGCTTGGGGAAAAACTGTTTTTT.

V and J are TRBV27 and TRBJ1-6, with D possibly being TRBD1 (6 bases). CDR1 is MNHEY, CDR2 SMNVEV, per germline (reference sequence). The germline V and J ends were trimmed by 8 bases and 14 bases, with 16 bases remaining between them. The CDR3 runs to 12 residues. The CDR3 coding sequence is TGTGCCAGCGGACGGACAGACGGTTCCCTCCACTTT. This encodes CASGRTDGSLHF.

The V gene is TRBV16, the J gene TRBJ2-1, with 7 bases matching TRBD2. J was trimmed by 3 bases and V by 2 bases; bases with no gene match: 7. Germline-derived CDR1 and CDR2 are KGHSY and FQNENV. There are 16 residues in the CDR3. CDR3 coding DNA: TGTGCCAGCAGCCAACAGGTCGGGGGGTTCTACAATGAGCAGTTCTTC. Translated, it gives CASSQQVGGFYNEQFF.